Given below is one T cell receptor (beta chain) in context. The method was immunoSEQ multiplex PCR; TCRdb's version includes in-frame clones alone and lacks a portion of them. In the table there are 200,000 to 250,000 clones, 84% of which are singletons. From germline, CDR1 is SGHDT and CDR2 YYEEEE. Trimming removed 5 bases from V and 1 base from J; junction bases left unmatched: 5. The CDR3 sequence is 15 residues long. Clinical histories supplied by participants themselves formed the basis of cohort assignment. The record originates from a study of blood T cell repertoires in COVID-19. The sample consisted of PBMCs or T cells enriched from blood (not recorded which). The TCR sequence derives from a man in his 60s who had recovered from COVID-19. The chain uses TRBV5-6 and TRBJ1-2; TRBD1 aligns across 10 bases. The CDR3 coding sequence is TGTGCCAGCAGTTCCGGGACAGGGGTTAACTATGGCTACACCTTC. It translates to CASSSGTGVNYGYTF.